Below, 21 T cell receptor beta chains from the same sample are listed, as sequenced in a study of blood T cell repertoires in COVID-19. Assay used: immunoSEQ multiplex PCR; TCRdb lists only in-frame clones, some missing. The table records about 260,000 clones, 85% to 90% of them present only once. The sample comprised peripheral blood. These receptors all stem from a woman aged 25 to 45 with COVID-19, enrolled during active disease.

The chain combines TRBV18 with TRBJ1-3; no definite D call. Germline V gene data show CDR1 as KGHSH and CDR2 as LQKENI. The CDR3 is 13 residues long. Between the trimmed V and J ends, which lost 2 bases and 4 bases, there was a span of 6 bases. CDR3 residues: CASSPENGNTIYF. In DNA, the CDR3 is TGTGCCAGCTCACCAGAGAACGGAAACACCATATATTTT.

This clone was seen only a few times. The chain couples TRBV2 to TRBJ2-2; TRBD2 aligns across 11 bases. The germline gives CDR1 SNHLY, CDR2 FYNNEI. There are 15 residues in the CDR3. The V segment lost 4 bases and the J segment 2 bases; nucleotides outside the gene matches: 0. The CDR3 is CASSGLAGNTGELFF. In DNA, the CDR3 is TGTGCCAGCAGTGGACTAGCGGGAAACACCGGGGAGCTGTTTTTT.

With respect to this clone: Other DNA sequences from this sample encode an identical CDR3 as well. The genes are TRBV10-3 and TRBJ1-5, with D unclear. This CDR3 comprises 13 residues. CDR1 and CDR2 (germline): ENHRY, SYGVKD. V lost 4 bases, J lost 3 bases, and 7 bases lay in between. The CDR3 bases are TGTGCCATCAGTGGTGGGCTCAATCAGCCCCAGCATTTT. Translated: CAISGGLNQPQHF.

This chain joins TRBV21-1 and TRBJ2-1; the D call TRBD2 from the table was never checked on the DNA. TRBV21-1 is listed as a pseudogene. This CDR3 region has 17 residues. The CDR3 DNA sequence: TGTGCCAGCAGCCCTCGGACTAGCGGGAGGTCCTACAATGAGCAGTTCTTC. This translates into CASSPRTSGRSYNEQFF.

V usage is TRBV5-6 and J usage is TRBJ2-3; no definite D call. The V end lost 4 bases, the J end lost 0 bases, and 3 bases lay between the germline ends. The CDR3 runs to 12 residues. Germline values: CDR1 SGHDT, CDR2 YYEEEE. The CDR3 coding sequence is TGTGCCAGCAGCCTTAGCACAGATACGCAGTATTTT. It encodes CASSLSTDTQYF.

The genes are TRBV24-1 and TRBJ2-6, with a weak D call TRBD1 (7 bases). Germline loops: CDR1 KGHDR, CDR2 SFDVKD. The CDR3 totals 20 residues. With 2 bases removed from V and 0 bases from J, the gap between germline ends came to 19 bases. For the CDR3, the DNA is TGTGCCACCAGTGATTCGCTTCGGAGGGACAGCAGCTCTGGGGCCAACGTCCTGACTTTC. Amino acid sequence: CATSDSLRRDSSSGANVLTF.

This chain joins TRBV7-9 and TRBJ2-7, with D possibly TRBD2 on 5 matching bases. This CDR3 is built from 13 residues. V was clipped by 5 bases and J by 2 bases, with 10 bases between them. CDR1 is SEHNR and CDR2 is FQNEAQ in the germline V gene (reference sequence). The CDR3 region is CASSPTRTYEQYF. The CDR3 region has the DNA TGTGCCAGCAGCCCTACTAGGACCTACGAGCAGTACTTC.

V and J are TRBV6-1 and TRBJ2-1, with D perhaps matching TRBD1 (5 bases). V lost 6 bases to trimming and J lost 5 bases, with 11 bases between them. Germline CDR1 and CDR2: MNHNS and SASEGT. The CDR3 spans 13 residues. CDR3 DNA sequence: TGTGCCAGCAGGGGGCCTTCAAACAATGAGCAGTTCTTC. Translation gives CASRGPSNNEQFF.

This clone was counted between two and nine times. The rearrangement links TRBV3-1 (or the pseudogene TRBV3-2) to TRBJ1-1; D remains ambiguous. CDR3 size: 12 residues. V dropped 3 bases and J dropped 11 bases, with 13 bases sitting between them. From germline, CDR1 is LGHDT and CDR2 YNNKEL (reference sequence). The CDR3 here is CASSHGGQRAFF. CDR3 nucleotides: TGTGCCAGCAGCCACGGAGGGCAGAGGGCTTTCTTT.

This rearrangement joins TRBV6-5 to TRBJ1-6; the D gene is possibly TRBD1 (6 bases). CDR3 length: 15 amino acids. CDR1 is MNHEY and CDR2 is SVGAGI in the germline V gene. Trimming cost V 5 bases and J 11 bases, with 19 bases left between them. CDR3 loop: CASSTAGALLTPLHF. DNA of the CDR3: TGTGCCAGCAGTACCGCAGGGGCATTATTGACACCCCTCCACTTT.

This chain connects TRBV5-1 to TRBJ1-1; D is possibly TRBD1 (5 bases). CDR1 SGHRS and CDR2 YFSETQ come from the germline V gene. This CDR3 is built from 14 residues. V shed 2 bases and J shed 4 bases, with 12 bases lying between them. The CDR3 DNA reads as TGCGCCAGCAGCTTCGGGGGGTTGAGCACTGAAGCTTTCTTT. Translating it yields CASSFGGLSTEAFF. Full variable domain (missing parts from reference TRBV5-1 and TRBJ1-1): KAGVTQTPRYLIKTRGQQVTLSCSPISGHRSVSWYQQTPGQGLQFLFEYFSETQRNKGNFPGRFSGRQFSNSRSEMNVSTLELGDSALYLCASSFGGLSTEAFFGQGTRLTVV.

The gene calls are TRBV5-1 and TRBJ2-1; 8 nucleotides agree with TRBD1. The germline V gene has CDR1 SGHRS and CDR2 YFSETQ. The CDR3 consists of 16 residues. J lost 4 bases, V lost 3 bases, and 9 bases had no gene match. The DNA of the CDR3 is TGCGCCAGCAGCTCGGGACTCCAGGGGGCGTACAATGAGCAGTTCTTC. Protein product: CASSSGLQGAYNEQFF.

The chain employs TRBV18 and TRBJ2-6; D not resolved. Trimming removed 4 bases from V and 4 bases from J, with 8 bases in between. Germline V gene lookup returns CDR1 KGHSH and CDR2 LQKENI. This CDR3 spans 14 amino acids. CDR3 region: CASSLPSGANVLTF. For the CDR3, the DNA is TGTGCCAGCTCACTACCGTCGGGGGCCAACGTCCTGACTTTC.

The rearrangement joins TRBV30 to TRBJ1-1; D not resolved. The CDR3 loop spans 12 amino acids. The ends were cut back, 4 bases at V and 6 bases at J, with 12 bases in the middle. In germline, CDR1 is GTSNPN, CDR2 SVGIG (reference sequence). The CDR3 loop is CAWKEPPAEAFF. CDR3 bases: TGTGCCTGGAAAGAACCACCGGCTGAAGCTTTCTTT.

The V call is TRBV18, the J call TRBJ2-3, with D perhaps matching TRBD2 (6 bases). The CDR3 has 14 residues. V was pared by 3 bases and J by 1 base, with 8 bases between. Germline CDR1 reads KGHSH; CDR2 reads LQKENI. CDR3 region: CASSPPSGTDTQYF. CDR3 DNA: TGTGCCAGCTCACCTCCTAGCGGCACAGATACGCAGTATTTT.

The rearrangement links TRBV10-3 to TRBJ1-3, with 7 bases lining up with TRBD1. The CDR3 runs to 15 residues. CDR1 and CDR2 (germline): ENHRY, SYGVKD. V gave up 4 bases and J gave up 4 bases; unmatched junction bases: 7. The DNA of the CDR3 is TGTGCCATCAGTGCGGGCAGGGGGTACGGAAACACCATATATTTT. Protein sequence: CAISAGRGYGNTIYF.

CDR3 nucleotide sequence: TGTGCCAGCAGCTTTCGGGAGCGGGACCTCTACGAGCAGTACTTC. It yields the protein CASSFRERDLYEQYF. The chain carries TRBV5-5 and TRBJ2-7; 7 bases are shared with TRBD2. The V gene end was trimmed by 2 bases and the J gene end by 3 bases; junction bases not matched to a gene: 8. This CDR3 is 15 amino acids long. Germline CDR1 SGHKS, CDR2 YYEKEE (reference sequence).

This clone was recorded once. This chain uses TRBV10-1 with TRBJ2-7; tentative D call: TRBD1 (6 bases). This CDR3 has 13 residues. Germline assignment: CDR1 WNHNN and CDR2 SYGVQD (reference sequence). V lost 5 bases and J lost 2, with 10 bases in between. As DNA, the CDR3 is TGCGCCAGCAGTTTCGGACAGACCTACGAGCAGTACTTC. Residues: CASSFGQTYEQYF.

CDR3 in amino acids: CASSLMTNPPLNEQFF. In nucleotides, the CDR3 is TGTGCCAGCAGCCTAATGACTAACCCTCCCCTCAATGAGCAGTTCTTC. V gene TRBV28 combines with J gene TRBJ2-1, with D tentatively TRBD2 (5 bases). V dropped 6 bases and J dropped 6 bases, with 21 bases sitting between them. In germline, CDR1 is MDHEN, CDR2 SYDVKM. This CDR3 is 16 amino acids long.

The rearrangement uses TRBV18 and TRBJ2-1, with D possibly being TRBD2 (5 bases). Germline loops: CDR1 KGHSH, CDR2 LQKENI. Trimming removed 3 bases from V and 8 bases from J, with 11 bases in between. The CDR3 contains 13 residues. The CDR3 DNA reads as TGTGCCAGCTCACCTACGGGGTTGGATGAGCAGTTCTTC. Residues: CASSPTGLDEQFF.

The gene calls are TRBV9 and TRBJ2-7, with TRBD2 matching over 12 bases. With V trimmed by 0 bases and J by 2 bases, 0 bases remained unmatched. The length of the CDR3 is 15 residues. The germline V gene has CDR1 SGDLS and CDR2 YYNGEE. The CDR3 here is CASSVGTSGAYEQYF. CDR3 in DNA: TGTGCCAGCAGCGTAGGGACTAGCGGGGCCTACGAGCAGTACTTC.